There are a few counts of the clone carrying this TCR beta chain. The germline gene is not matched at one end of the junction; a read error may be the cause. The source of the sample is a study of human T cells and chemical hapten exposure. Time point specified: healthy volunteer bleed at 6 weeks. Unfractionated whole blood was the source from which total RNA was extracted. The CDR3 loop spans 12 amino acids. As handled by the study authors: Counting gave a median of 95,638 TCRs per sample, with values ranging from about 23,224 to 700,000. TCRdb reprocessed the RACE reads via MiXCR and lists one record per CDR3 protein. For this entry, the V and J calls and clone size follow TCRdb and not the study's own pipeline. The table includes about 82,000 distinct CDR3 sequences, about 8.6% detected once.

The source material was whole blood. J is TRBJ1-1 and V is TRBV12-3 or TRBV12-4; D is possibly TRBD1 (5 bases). The receptor comes from a male donor in good health. Some clones in this sample may be carry-over from other donors' samples. This CDR3 is CANSLGAGKAFF. CDR3 DNA sequence: TGTGCCAACAGTTTAGGGGCAGGGAAAGCTTTCTTT.